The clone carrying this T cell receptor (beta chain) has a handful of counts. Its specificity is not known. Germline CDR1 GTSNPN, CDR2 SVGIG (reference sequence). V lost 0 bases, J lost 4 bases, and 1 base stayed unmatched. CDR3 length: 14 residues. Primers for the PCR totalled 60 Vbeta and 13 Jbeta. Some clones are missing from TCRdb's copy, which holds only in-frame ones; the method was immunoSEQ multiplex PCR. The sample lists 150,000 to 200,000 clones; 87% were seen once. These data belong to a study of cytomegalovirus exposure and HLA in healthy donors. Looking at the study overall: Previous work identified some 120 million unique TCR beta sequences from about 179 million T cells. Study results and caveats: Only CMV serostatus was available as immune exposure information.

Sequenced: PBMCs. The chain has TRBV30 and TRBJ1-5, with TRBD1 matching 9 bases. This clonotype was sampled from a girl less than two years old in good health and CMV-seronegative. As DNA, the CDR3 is TGTGCCTGGAGTGTGGGGACAGGGAATCAGCCCCAGCATTTT. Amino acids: CAWSVGTGNQPQHF.